This T cell receptor beta chain was observed in a study of shared clonotypes between healthy human individuals. General study results and limits: Unshared clonotypes carried lower generation probabilities than those common to all four donors.

Worth noting for this clone: Its antigen is still unknown.

Terminally differentiated effector memory CD45RA+ cells were excluded from the naive CD8 cells, which were CD45RO-negative and positively selected for CCR7. Assay: immunoSEQ multiplex PCR; the TCRdb copy retains only in-frame clones and omits some. The sample consists of under 700,000 clones, 85% to 95% of them appearing once. Input material: naive CD8+ T cells sorted from blood. The sequence came from a woman aged 25 to 39 in good health.

The CDR3 loop reads CASSPSREWNEQYF. In DNA form, the CDR3 reads TGTGCCAGCAGTCCTTCCAGGGAATGGAACGAGCAGTACTTC. The V gene is TRBV28, the J gene TRBJ2-7, with D possibly matching TRBD1 (5 bases). The V end lost 5 bases, the J end lost 5 bases, and 16 bases lay between the germline ends. This CDR3 contains 14 residues. Per the germline V gene, CDR1 is MDHEN and CDR2 is SYDVKM.